The 32 T cell receptor beta chains given below trace back to one sample, sequenced in a study of control samples from healthy donors and cancer patients. This table comes from immunoSEQ multiplex PCR, and its TCRdb copy is limited to in-frame clones, with some not included. The sample contains roughly 200,000 clones, 90% to 95% of which appear only once. The sample consisted of blood. The receptors here all came from a man aged 18 to 35 in good health.

The rearrangement joins TRBV9 to TRBJ1-6; no reliable D call. The V end lost 2 bases, the J end lost 8 bases, and 8 bases lay between the germline ends. CDR1 SGDLS and CDR2 YYNGEE come from the germline V gene. The CDR3 runs 13 residues. The CDR3 sequence is CASSVTDYSPLHF. In DNA form, the CDR3 reads TGTGCCAGCAGCGTTACCGACTATTCACCCCTCCACTTT.

The chain is built from TRBV7-6 and TRBJ1-1; weak D call: TRBD1 (6 bases). V dropped 5 bases and J dropped 6 bases, with 19 bases sitting between them. CDR1 is SGHVS and CDR2 is FNYEAQ in the germline V gene. The CDR3 loop spans 15 amino acids. The CDR3 coding sequence is TGTGCCAGCAGCCCATTCTTACAGGGAGGCGCTGAAGCTTTCTTT. Protein product: CASSPFLQGGAEAFF. Full variable domain (rest looked up from reference TRBV7-6 and TRBJ1-1): GAGVSQSPRYKVTKRGQDVALRCDPISGHVSLYWYRQALGQGPEFLTYFNYEAQQDKSGLPNDRFSAERPEGSISTLTIQRTEQRDSAMYRCASSPFLQGGAEAFFGQGTRLTVV.

CDR3 loop: CASSMSGWGTEAFF. The CDR3 DNA reads as TGTGCCAGTAGTATGTCCGGGTGGGGCACTGAAGCTTTCTTT. The rearrangement joins TRBV19 to TRBJ1-1; D call uncertain. Trimming removed 3 bases at V and 4 bases at J, with 12 bases between. Germline loops: CDR1 LNHDA, CDR2 SQIVND (reference sequence). The CDR3 length is 14 residues.

CDR3 coding DNA: TGTGCCAGTAGTAAGGGACAGCAAGAGACCCAGTACTTC. This gives the protein CASSKGQQETQYF. J is TRBJ2-5 and V is TRBV19; the match to TRBD1 covers 7 bases. This CDR3 has 13 residues. Germline V gene data show CDR1 as LNHDA and CDR2 as SQIVND (reference sequence). V lost 4 bases, J lost 2 bases, and 1 base stayed unmatched. Using reference TRBV19 and TRBJ2-5 for the parts outside the CDR3, the full variable domain is DGGITQSPKYLFRKEGQNVTLSCEQNLNHDAMYWYRQDPGQGLRLIYYSQIVNDFQKGDIAEGYSVSREKKESFPLTVTSAQKNPTAFYLCASSKGQQETQYFGPGTRLLVL.

The chain combines TRBV12-3 or TRBV12-4 with TRBJ1-1, with D possibly TRBD1 on 6 matching bases. The CDR3 runs to 12 residues. V was cut by 5 bases and J by 5 bases, with 9 bases left in between. CDR3 amino acids: CASSPRGTEAFF. The CDR3 nucleotides are TGTGCCAGCAGTCCGAGGGGGACTGAAGCTTTCTTT.

The V and J genes are TRBV4-1 and TRBJ1-2; the D gene is possibly TRBD1 (6 bases). Trimming removed 4 bases from V and 5 bases from J, with 17 bases in between. The germline gives CDR1 MGHRA, CDR2 YSYEKL. The CDR3 runs 15 residues. The CDR3 bases are TGCGCCAGCAGCCGAGCCGGGACACCCCTTTATGGCTACACCTTC. This translates into CASSRAGTPLYGYTF.

This clone was recorded only once. The rearrangement joins TRBV6-5 to TRBJ1-5; 9 bases are a match to TRBD1. With V trimmed by 6 bases and J by 7 bases, 10 bases remained unmatched. The germline V gene encodes CDR1 MNHEY and CDR2 SVGAGI. The CDR3 spans 15 residues. CDR3 residues: CASSPGQGRSQPQHF. The CDR3 DNA reads TGTGCCAGCAGCCCAGGACAGGGGAGAAGCCAGCCCCAGCATTTT.

The J gene is TRBJ1-1, the V gene TRBV6-6; 8 bases line up with TRBD1. V lost 5 bases, J lost 6 bases, and 8 bases stayed unmatched. CDR3 length equals 14 residues. Germline V lookup: CDR1 MNHNY, CDR2 SVGAGI (reference sequence). The CDR3 nucleotides are TGTGCCAGCAGTACCGACAGGGGAGGGGCTGAAGCTTTCTTT. Amino acid sequence: CASSTDRGGAEAFF.

The chain couples TRBV25-1 to TRBJ2-7, with 10 bases identical to TRBD1. Germline values: CDR1 MGHDK, CDR2 SYGVNS. The CDR3 covers 15 residues. V lost 7 bases and J lost 2; bases outside the gene matches: 8. The CDR3 loop is CASTPDRGDTYEQYF. The CDR3 nucleotides are TGTGCCAGCACCCCGGACAGGGGGGATACCTACGAGCAGTACTTC.

V gene TRBV9 combines with J gene TRBJ2-7; either TRBD1 or TRBD2 may fit D (6 bases each). From germline, CDR1 is SGDLS and CDR2 YYNGEE. The CDR3 runs to 15 residues. V was trimmed by 3 bases and J by 2 bases, leaving 15 bases between them. This CDR3 reads CASSEGDWGPYEQYF. CDR3 DNA: TGTGCCAGCAGCGAGGGGGACTGGGGCCCCTACGAGCAGTACTTC.

This clone was seen once. This chain uses TRBV4-1 with TRBJ2-5; D is perhaps TRBD1 or TRBD2 (5 bases each). The germline CDR1 and CDR2 sequences are MGHRA and YSYEKL. Between the trimmed V and J ends, which lost 0 bases and 4 bases, there was a span of 12 bases. The CDR3 covers 15 residues. CDR3 residues: CASSQDGVGVETQYF. CDR3 nucleotide sequence: TGCGCCAGCAGCCAAGATGGGGTGGGGGTAGAGACCCAGTACTTC.

The V and J genes are TRBV21-1 and TRBJ2-7. TRBV21-1 is recorded as a pseudogene. The CDR3 is 14 amino acids. The CDR3 loop is CASSKGTAPYEQYF. CDR3 DNA sequence: TGTGCCAGCAGCAAAGGGACCGCACCCTACGAGCAGTACTTC.

The rearrangement joins TRBV7-3 to TRBJ2-3, with a weak D call TRBD2 (7 bases). Germline CDR1 and CDR2: SGHTA and FQGTGA. CDR3 length: 13 amino acids. With 0 bases removed from V and 10 bases from J, the gap between germline ends came to 11 bases. CDR3 in DNA: TGTGCCAGCAGCTTAACGGGGGGGGGCCCGCAGTATTTT. It translates to CASSLTGGGPQYF.

The rearrangement uses TRBV7-9 and TRBJ1-2; D ambiguous. V gave up 10 bases and J gave up 8 bases, with 17 bases separating them. This CDR3 is 12 amino acids long. The V gene's germline CDR1 is SEHNR and CDR2 FQNEAQ (reference sequence). CDR3 in DNA: TGTGCCACCTATCTGAGGGTTTACGGCTACACCTTC. As protein: CATYLRVYGYTF.

The V gene is TRBV24-1, the J gene TRBJ1-2; a weak D match, TRBD1 (6 bases). From germline, CDR1 is KGHDR and CDR2 SFDVKD. CDR3 size: 14 residues. V was pared by 3 bases and J by 4 bases, with 11 bases between. CDR3 nucleotides: TGTGCCACCAGTGATACAGGGTTCGGCTATGGCTACACCTTC. Its translation is CATSDTGFGYGYTF.

The chain joins TRBV30 to TRBJ2-5; tentatively, D is TRBD1 (6 bases). CDR1 and CDR2 from the germline V gene are GTSNPN and SVGIG (reference sequence). The CDR3 covers 17 residues. The V end was cut by 0 bases, the J end by 1 base, with 18 bases between. The CDR3 DNA sequence: TGTGCCTGGAGTGTACTAGGAACAGGGTCCCCCCAAGAGACCCAGTACTTC. It yields the protein CAWSVLGTGSPQETQYF.

This sequence joins TRBV6-5 and TRBJ1-4, with D tentatively TRBD1 (5 bases). The CDR3 has 13 amino acids. Trimming pared 8 bases from V and 5 bases from J, leaving 12 bases between. Per germline, CDR1 MNHEY and CDR2 SVGAGI. The CDR3 spells CASQRGLNEKLFF. CDR3 sequence (DNA): TGTGCCAGCCAAAGGGGCTTGAATGAAAAACTGTTTTTT.

The chain uses TRBV7-3 and TRBJ1-1; no definite D call. This CDR3 has 14 residues. V was cut by 2 bases and J by 1 base, with 8 bases left in between. The germline CDR1 and CDR2 sequences are SGHTA and FQGTGA. This chain's CDR3 is CASSLWAGNTEAFF. CDR3 DNA sequence: TGTGCCAGCAGCTTATGGGCTGGGAACACTGAAGCTTTCTTT.

The chain joins TRBV2 to TRBJ1-5; D remains ambiguous. CDR3 length equals 13 residues. CDR1 is SNHLY and CDR2 is FYNNEI in the germline V gene. V dropped 3 bases and J dropped 4 bases, with 7 bases sitting between them. CDR3 in amino acids: CASSDEFNQPQHF. For the CDR3, the DNA is TGTGCCAGCAGTGATGAGTTTAATCAGCCCCAGCATTTT.

This chain connects TRBV4-1 to TRBJ1-5; 7 bases map to TRBD1. V trimming: 0 bases; J trimming: 5 bases; junction bases outside the gene matches: 10. The germline gives CDR1 MGHRA, CDR2 YSYEKL. There are 17 residues in the CDR3. The DNA of the CDR3 is TGCGCCAGCAGCCAAGATTGGGGGAACAGGGGCTATCAGCCCCAGCATTTT. This gives the protein CASSQDWGNRGYQPQHF.

The chain recombines TRBV3-1 (or the pseudogene TRBV3-2) with TRBJ1-1, with 7 bases fitting TRBD1. J was trimmed by 1 base and V by 4 bases; bases with no gene match: 6. This CDR3 comprises 15 residues. The V gene's germline CDR1 is LGHDT and CDR2 YNNKEL (reference sequence). The CDR3 bases are TGTGCCAGCAGCCCTTGGGACAGTGGGAACACTGAAGCTTTCTTT. Its protein product is CASSPWDSGNTEAFF.

This clone has only one observation. The CDR3 protein is CASSLSGQPNIQYF. In nucleotides, the CDR3 is TGTGCCAGCAGTTTATCGGGACAGCCAAACATTCAGTACTTC. This sequence joins TRBV28 and TRBJ2-4, with TRBD1 identical over 7 bases. Germline assignment: CDR1 MDHEN and CDR2 SYDVKM. This CDR3 region has 14 residues. With V trimmed by 1 base and J by 6 bases, 3 bases remained unmatched.

J is TRBJ2-2 and V is TRBV5-1, with D perhaps TRBD1 (6 bases). This CDR3 has 15 amino acids. Germline-derived CDR1 and CDR2 are SGHRS and YFSETQ. V was clipped by 0 bases and J by 5 bases, with 11 bases between them. The CDR3 loop is CASSLGHRETGELFF. CDR3 in DNA: TGCGCCAGCAGCTTGGGTCACAGGGAAACCGGGGAGCTGTTTTTT.

The CDR3, as DNA: TGTGCCAGCACCCGAGACAGTACCTACGAGCAGTACTTC. Its translation: CASTRDSTYEQYF. The rearrangement links TRBV28 to TRBJ2-7; D might be TRBD1 (5 bases). Germline CDR1 is MDHEN and CDR2 is SYDVKM. Trimming cost V 7 bases and J 2 bases, with 12 bases left between them. The CDR3 runs 13 residues.

The rearrangement uses TRBV29-1 and TRBJ2-4; 7 bases align to TRBD1. The germline CDR1 and CDR2 sequences are SQVTM and ANQGSEA. The CDR3 is 13 amino acids. V was pared by 4 bases and J by 7 bases, with 7 bases of the junction left unmatched. The CDR3 DNA follows: TGCAGCGTTGCGAAACAGGGGTATAACATTCAGTACTTC. It specifies CSVAKQGYNIQYF. The full variable domain, its missing parts supplied by reference TRBV29-1 and TRBJ2-4, is SAVISQKPSRDICQRGTSLTIQCQVDSQVTMMFWYRQQPGQSLTLIATANQGSEATYESGFVIDKFPISRPNLTFSTLTVSNMSPEDSSIYLCSVAKQGYNIQYFGAGTRLSVL.

This chain joins TRBV5-4 and TRBJ1-4; the D is unclear. The germline V gene encodes CDR1 SGHNT and CDR2 YYREEE (reference sequence). The CDR3 runs to 16 residues. Between the trimmed V and J ends, which lost 4 bases and 5 bases, there was a span of 18 bases. Here the CDR3 reads CASSESNMKQNEKLFF. DNA for the CDR3: TGTGCCAGCAGCGAATCCAACATGAAGCAGAATGAAAAACTGTTTTTT.

The J gene is TRBJ1-1, the V gene TRBV5-1; 9 nucleotides align to TRBD1. V lost 7 bases, J lost 6 bases, and 7 bases stayed unmatched. Germline CDR1 SGHRS, CDR2 YFSETQ. The CDR3 spans 13 residues. This chain's CDR3 is CASHLRDRAEAFF. CDR3 nucleotides: TGCGCCAGCCACCTCCGGGACAGGGCTGAAGCTTTCTTT.

The chain recombines TRBV29-1 with TRBJ1-3; 7 bases line up with TRBD1. After removal of 6 bases from V and 3 bases from J, the junction contained 5 bases not matched to a gene. The CDR3 extends over 13 amino acids. The germline gives CDR1 SQVTM, CDR2 ANQGSEA. The CDR3 DNA reads TGCAGCGTAACAGGGGTGTTTGGAAACACCATATATTTT. Its translation is CSVTGVFGNTIYF.

This rearrangement joins TRBV25-1 to TRBJ1-5, with D maybe TRBD1 (6 bases). The V end was cut by 8 bases, the J end by 5 bases, with 22 bases between. The CDR3 runs to 16 residues. The germline gives CDR1 MGHDK, CDR2 SYGVNS. CDR3 loop: CASLFSHRDGYQPQHF. DNA of the CDR3: TGTGCCAGCCTGTTTTCCCACAGGGACGGATATCAGCCCCAGCATTTT.

Here the CDR3 DNA reads TGTGCCAGTAGTATACGGAGGGAGGACCCGCCCGGGGCCAACGTCCTGACTTTC. As protein: CASSIRREDPPGANVLTF. The chain couples TRBV19 to TRBJ2-6; the D gene is possibly TRBD2 (6 bases). The CDR3 sequence is 18 residues long. Trimming shortened V by 2 bases and J by 4 bases, and 18 bases separated the two germline ends. The germline V gene encodes CDR1 LNHDA and CDR2 SQIVND (reference sequence).

The CDR3 spells CATQGHELYGYTF. As DNA, the CDR3 is TGTGCCACGCAAGGACACGAACTCTATGGCTACACCTTC. The rearrangement joins TRBV24-1 to TRBJ1-2; D is perhaps TRBD1 (5 bases). CDR1 and CDR2 from the germline V gene are KGHDR and SFDVKD. V lost 10 bases, J lost 4 bases, and 15 bases lay in between. The CDR3 length is 13 residues.

This sequence joins TRBV4-1 and TRBJ2-1; D is unresolved. Germline V gene sequence: CDR1 MGHRA, CDR2 YSYEKL. Trimming cost V 1 base and J 8 bases, with 12 bases left between them. CDR3 length: 14 amino acids. CDR3 in amino acids: CASSQAWGSDEQFF. The CDR3 DNA follows: TGCGCCAGCAGCCAAGCATGGGGTTCCGATGAGCAGTTCTTC.